Listed here are 15 T cell receptor beta chains from one sample, sequenced in a study of shared clonotypes between healthy human individuals. The assay was immunoSEQ multiplex PCR, and TCRdb's table has in-frame clones only and misses some. The data hold approximately 530,000 clones, with about 96% observed a single time. Sequencing was done on a sample of naive CD4+ T cells sorted from blood. This sample's subset: CD45RA+ positively selected. Receptors originate from a woman younger than 45 in good health.

V is TRBV7-6 and J is TRBJ2-5; D is tentatively TRBD1 or TRBD2 (6 bases each). The germline V gene has CDR1 SGHVS and CDR2 FNYEAQ. Trimming cost V 5 bases and J 1 base, with 17 bases left between them. The CDR3 is 16 residues long. Here the CDR3 DNA reads TGTGCCAGCAGCGCAGAGGGGGGAAGGGGCCAAGAGACCCAGTACTTC. Translating it yields CASSAEGGRGQETQYF.

V and J are TRBV9 and TRBJ2-1, with D perhaps being TRBD1 or TRBD2 (5 bases each). This CDR3 is built from 13 residues. V was clipped by 3 bases and J by 10 bases, with 14 bases between them. CDR1 and CDR2 from the germline V gene are SGDLS and YYNGEE. The CDR3 loop is CASSGGTGNEQFF. The CDR3 DNA reads TGTGCCAGCAGCGGGGGGACCGGGAACGAGCAGTTCTTC.

The rearrangement joins TRBV19 to TRBJ1-1; possible D gene TRBD1, 5 bases. The CDR3 contains 14 residues. CDR1 and CDR2 from the germline V gene are LNHDA and SQIVND (reference sequence). V lost 5 bases, J lost 5 bases, and 15 bases lay in between. This CDR3 reads CASSVGLRGTEAFF. CDR3 DNA sequence: TGTGCCAGTAGTGTAGGATTACGGGGGACTGAAGCTTTCTTT.

V is TRBV5-1 and J is TRBJ2-3; 10 nucleotides agree with TRBD2. The V gene end was trimmed by 4 bases and the J gene end by 5 bases; junction bases not matched to a gene: 16. This CDR3 is built from 18 residues. CDR1 SGHRS and CDR2 YFSETQ come from the germline V gene. This CDR3 reads CASSPAIGAGGLEDTQYF. The CDR3, as DNA: TGCGCCAGCAGCCCGGCGATCGGAGCGGGAGGGCTTGAAGATACGCAGTATTTT.

V gene TRBV4-1 combines with J gene TRBJ1-2; perhaps TRBD1 as D (5 bases). Germline V gene sequence: CDR1 MGHRA, CDR2 YSYEKL. The V and J ends lost 4 bases and 4 bases respectively, with 19 bases between them. The CDR3 extends over 16 amino acids. Here the CDR3 DNA reads TGCGCCAGCAGCCCGGGGACTGACCCGGCCTTCTATGGCTACACCTTC. This sequence encodes CASSPGTDPAFYGYTF.

The V call is TRBV27, the J call TRBJ2-2, with D possibly TRBD1 on 5 matching bases. With 1 base removed from V and 6 bases from J, the gap between germline ends came to 21 bases. This CDR3 has 18 residues. Per germline, CDR1 MNHEY and CDR2 SMNVEV (reference sequence). CDR3 protein: CASSLWKGGHPIPGELFF. CDR3 sequence (DNA): TGTGCCAGCAGTTTATGGAAGGGTGGACATCCCATCCCCGGGGAGCTGTTTTTT.

This rearrangement joins TRBV19 to TRBJ1-5; maybe TRBD1 (5 bases). Trimming cost V 7 bases and J 5 bases, with 15 bases left between them. This CDR3 is built from 14 residues. Germline values: CDR1 LNHDA, CDR2 SQIVND (reference sequence). The CDR3 region is CASTRGARDQPQHF. CDR3 nucleotides: TGTGCCAGTACAAGGGGAGCTCGGGATCAGCCCCAGCATTTT.

There are a few counts of this clone. The CDR3 loop reads CASSLAGQTNYGYTF. The CDR3 DNA follows: TGCGCCAGCAGCTTGGCTGGGCAGACTAACTATGGCTACACCTTC. This chain joins TRBV5-1 and TRBJ1-2; unclear D gene. The V end was cut by 0 bases, the J end by 0 bases, with 9 bases between. The CDR3 extends over 15 amino acids. Germline assignment: CDR1 SGHRS and CDR2 YFSETQ.

The chain carries TRBV19 and TRBJ2-6; 12 bases fit TRBD2. The CDR3 sequence is 19 residues long. The germline CDR1 and CDR2 sequences are LNHDA and SQIVND (reference sequence). V lost 4 bases and J lost 2; bases outside the gene matches: 9. CDR3 sequence: CASSTPGLAGTAGANVLTF. In nucleotides, the CDR3 is TGTGCCAGTAGTACGCCAGGACTAGCGGGAACCGCTGGGGCCAACGTCCTGACTTTC.

The genes are TRBV11-2 and TRBJ1-4, with D perhaps TRBD1 (5 bases). This CDR3 comprises 16 residues. Germline V gene sequence: CDR1 SGHAT, CDR2 FQNNGV. Trimming shortened V by 3 bases and J by 6 bases, and 17 bases separated the two germline ends. The CDR3 is CASSFTRDRVYEKLFF. In DNA form, the CDR3 reads TGTGCCAGCAGCTTTACGAGGGACCGAGTTTATGAAAAACTGTTTTTT.

The CDR3 spells CASSFKRGSYNEQFF. In DNA form, the CDR3 reads TGTGCCAGCAGTTTCAAGCGGGGATCCTACAATGAGCAGTTCTTC. The chain uses TRBV27 and TRBJ2-1; 7 bases match TRBD2. CDR1 and CDR2 from the germline V gene are MNHEY and SMNVEV (reference sequence). The CDR3 extends over 15 amino acids. The J segment lost 1 base and the V segment lost 3 bases, leaving 3 bases of the junction unmatched.

This clone was counted a single time. This rearrangement joins TRBV11-2 to TRBJ2-7; D ambiguous. Per the germline V gene, CDR1 is SGHAT and CDR2 is FQNNGV. V was clipped by 0 bases and J by 10 bases, with 7 bases between them. The length of the CDR3 is 11 residues. The CDR3 is CASSLDAAQYF. The CDR3 coding sequence is TGTGCCAGCAGCTTAGATGCAGCCCAGTACTTC.

This clone came up once. The genes are TRBV5-1 and TRBJ2-3, with TRBD1 identical over 8 bases. The length of the CDR3 is 15 residues. Looked up from germline, CDR1 is SGHRS and CDR2 is YFSETQ. The V segment lost 3 bases and the J segment 0 bases; nucleotides outside the gene matches: 3. CDR3 amino acids: CASSSGGRSTDTQYF. In DNA form, the CDR3 reads TGCGCCAGCAGCTCAGGGGGCCGAAGCACAGATACGCAGTATTTT.

This chain uses TRBV11-2 with TRBJ2-5; 9 bases are a match to TRBD1. TRBJ2-7 explains the end of the DNA better; the J call may be wrong. This CDR3 region has 18 residues. Looked up from germline, CDR1 is SGHAT and CDR2 is FQNNGV. The CDR3 protein is CASSLAYGGGTGNNEQYF. In DNA form, the CDR3 reads TGTGCCAGCAGCTTAGCCTACGGTGGGGGGACAGGGAATAACGAGCAGTACTTC.

The V gene is TRBV7-3, the J gene TRBJ2-1; 7 nucleotides agree with TRBD2. Germline CDR1 SGHTA, CDR2 FQGTGA. The CDR3 consists of 17 residues. V gave up 0 bases and J gave up 3 bases; unmatched junction bases: 8. DNA of the CDR3: TGTGCCAGCAGCTTAACGTATGCGGGAGCGGGCTACAATGAGCAGTTCTTC. This encodes CASSLTYAGAGYNEQFF.